The rows below give T cell receptor beta chains drawn from one sample of a study of regulatory T cells in long-lasting Graves disease. One entry per CDR3 protein results from TCRdb running MiXCR on the multiplex PCR reads. Of 360,000 or so distinct CDR3 sequences listed, approximately 15% are singletons. This same sample was also part of a study on T cells in Graves' hyperthyroidism and ophthalmopathy.

Sequenced here: peripheral blood mononuclear cells (PBMCs), sampled at new diagnosis, from a patient treated with antithyroid drugs. These receptors were collected from a man aged 40-49 years with Graves disease. The CDR3 runs from the conserved cysteine through the conserved F or W. The D gene is left open where the match is weak. The size field is filled for only some rows; it gives once, few, many or a size class.

TRBV5-1	TRBJ2-5	few	-	TGCGCCAGCAGCTTGCTCGAGGGGCCAGAGACCCAGTACTTC	CASSLLEGPETQYF
TRBV6-2/TRBV6-3	TRBJ2-5	many	TRBD1	TGTGCCAGCAAGGACAGGGCACAAGAGACCCAGTACTTC	CASKDRAQETQYF
TRBV13	TRBJ2-3	many	TRBD1	TGTGCCAGCAGTACCGGGACAGGGAGCACAGATACGCAGTATTTT	CASSTGTGSTDTQYF
TRBV2	TRBJ1-3	many	-	TGTGCCAGCAGTGGAGGGTGGACTGGAAACACCATATATTTT	CASSGGWTGNTIYF
TRBV5-4	TRBJ2-2	-	TRBD2	TGTGCCAGCAGCTTCCCGGGAGGGACCGGGGAGCTGTTTTTT	CASSFPGGTGELFF
TRBV12-3/TRBV12-4	TRBJ2-7	few	-	TGTGCCAGCAGTTCCTACGGATCCTACGAGCAGTACTTC	CASSSYGSYEQYF
TRBV2	TRBJ1-6	many	-	TGTGCCACCCTGGGCACCAGTCCAACCAATTCACCCCTCCACTTT	CATLGTSPTNSPLHF
TRBV6-4	TRBJ2-1	-	TRBD2	TGTGCCAGCAGCCGGACTAGCGTGGGGGTGGGCGAGCAGTTCTTC	CASSRTSVGVGEQFF
TRBV24-1	TRBJ2-1	many	-	TGTGCCACCAGTGTGGGCGCCCGGGGGATTTACAATGAGCAGTTCTTC	CATSVGARGIYNEQFF
TRBV7-3	TRBJ1-4	-	TRBD1	TGTGCCAGCAGCTTTTTGGGACAGGGACGGCGGGCGGCGGCTAATGAAAAACTGTTTTTT	CASSFLGQGRRAAANEKLFF
TRBV7-2	TRBJ1-5	-	-	TGTGCCAGCAGCTGGCTGGCCGTTAGCAATCAGCCCCAGCATTTT	CASSWLAVSNQPQHF
TRBV11-3	TRBJ1-4	-	-	TGTGCCAGCAGCCATGAACCGGGGAAACTGTTTTTT	CASSHEPGKLFF
TRBV19	TRBJ2-3	-	-	TGTGCCAGTAGTATTGGCCGTTTGGATACGCAGTATTTT	CASSIGRLDTQYF
TRBV2	TRBJ1-3	many	-	TGTGCCAGCAGTGTGTCCCCGCTTGGGGACACCATATATTTT	CASSVSPLGDTIYF
TRBV28	TRBJ2-3	many	TRBD2	TGTGCCAGCATAGCGGGGGATGCAGATACGCAGTATTTT	CASIAGDADTQYF
TRBV6-1	TRBJ1-4	many	-	TGTGCCAGCAGTGCACGCAACAGAGCAACTAATGAAAAACTGTTTTTT	CASSARNRATNEKLFF
TRBV18	TRBJ2-2	few	-	TGTGCCAGCTCACCGCAGACAGCATCGAACACCGGGGAGCTGTTTTTT	CASSPQTASNTGELFF
TRBV6-2/TRBV6-3	TRBJ2-2	many	-	TGTGCCAGCAGTTACTCGATACGGGGAACCGGGGAGCTGTTTTTT	CASSYSIRGTGELFF